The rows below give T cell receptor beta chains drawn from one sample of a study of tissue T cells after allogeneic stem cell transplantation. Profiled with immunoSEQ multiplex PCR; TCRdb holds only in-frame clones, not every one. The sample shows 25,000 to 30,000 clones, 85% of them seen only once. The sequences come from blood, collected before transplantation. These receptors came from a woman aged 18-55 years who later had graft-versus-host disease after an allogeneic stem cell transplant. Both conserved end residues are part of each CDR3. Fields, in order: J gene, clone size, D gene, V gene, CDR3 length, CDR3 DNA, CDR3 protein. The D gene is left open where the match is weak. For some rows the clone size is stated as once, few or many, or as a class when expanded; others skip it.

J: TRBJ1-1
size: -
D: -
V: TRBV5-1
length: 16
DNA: TGCGCCAGCAGCTTGGGTTTTCGGACAGCCGACACTGAAGCTTTCTTT
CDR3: CASSLGFRTADTEAFF

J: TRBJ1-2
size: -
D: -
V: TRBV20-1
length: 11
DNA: TGCAGTGCTAAGGCGGCCTATGGCTACACCTTC
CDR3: CSAKAAYGYTF

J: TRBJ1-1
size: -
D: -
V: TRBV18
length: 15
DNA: TGTGCCAGCTCACCACCGTCAGGGACTAACACTGAAGCTTTCTTT
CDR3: CASSPPSGTNTEAFF

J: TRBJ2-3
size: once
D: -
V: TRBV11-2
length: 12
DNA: TGTGCCAGCAGCGTATACACAGATACGCAGTATTTT
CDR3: CASSVYTDTQYF

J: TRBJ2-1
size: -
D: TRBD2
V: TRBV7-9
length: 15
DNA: TGTGCCAGCAGCCGCGGGACTAGCGGGGACAATGAGCAGTTCTTC
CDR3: CASSRGTSGDNEQFF

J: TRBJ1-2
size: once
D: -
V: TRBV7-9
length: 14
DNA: TGTGCCAGCAGCTTAGCTCCGTCTTACTATGGCTACACCTTC
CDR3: CASSLAPSYYGYTF

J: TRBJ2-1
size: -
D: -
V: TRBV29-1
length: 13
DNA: TGCAGCGTGCTGAGACAGTCGTCTCATGAGCAGTTCTTC
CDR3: CSVLRQSSHEQFF

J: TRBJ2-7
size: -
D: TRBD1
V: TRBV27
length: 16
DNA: TGTGCCAGCAGTTGGCCTTGGGGGACAGGGGACTTTGGGCAGTACTTC
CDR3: CASSWPWGTGDFGQYF

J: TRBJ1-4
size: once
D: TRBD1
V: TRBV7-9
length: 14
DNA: TGTGCCAGCAGCAGACGACAGGGAAATGAAAAACTGTTTTTT
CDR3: CASSRRQGNEKLFF

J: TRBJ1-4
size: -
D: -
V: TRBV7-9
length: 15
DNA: TGTGCCAGCAGCTTAGGAGGGGCCAGTAATGAAAAACTGTTTTTT
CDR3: CASSLGGASNEKLFF

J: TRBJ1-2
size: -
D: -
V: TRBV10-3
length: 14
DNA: TGTGCCATCAGCGAGAACTCCTATGACTATGGCTACACCTTC
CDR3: CAISENSYDYGYTF